This T cell receptor (beta chain) is drawn from a study of blood T cell repertoires in COVID-19. Using immunoSEQ multiplex PCR, the repertoire was profiled, and TCRdb retains in-frame clones only, with some absent. The profile shows roughly 200,000 clones, more than 75% of them singletons. Seattle's cohort entered during active infection and was followed longitudinally. This CDR3 is built from 16 residues. The germline CDR1 and CDR2 sequences are SEHNR and FQNEAQ (reference sequence). The V end lost 5 bases, the J end lost 2 bases, and 16 bases lay between the germline ends. V and J are TRBV7-9 and TRBJ1-5; no firm D call. The sequencing input was peripheral blood. The TCR originated in a woman in her thirties or forties with COVID-19, enrolled during active disease. In DNA, the CDR3 is TGTGCCAGCAGCCTGATGGGAGGCGGGGGCAATCAGCCCCAGCATTTT. Translating it yields CASSLMGGGGNQPQHF.